This T cell receptor beta chain originates from a study of blood T cell repertoires in COVID-19. Across the whole study: The United States, Italy and Spain were the sources of the acute and convalescent COVID-19 samples. The analysed material was cDNA or gDNA that came from T cells, B-cell-depleted T cells, or PBMCs.

With V trimmed by 2 bases and J by 4 bases, 8 bases remained unmatched. Germline CDR1 reads MNHEY; CDR2 reads SVGAGI. The CDR3 has 15 residues. Original handling: Amplified reference gene primers provided the basis for estimating nucleated cell counts. Generated by immunoSEQ multiplex PCR, the TCRdb table keeps only in-frame clones and is missing some. The V and J calls and clone size are taken from that table; D and trimming were inferred from the DNA. The sample records some 21,000 clones, 84% being singletons. The rearrangement links TRBV6-5 to TRBJ2-7, with 7 bases lining up with TRBD2. The clonotype comes from a man aged 40-50 years with acute or convalescent COVID-19. Material for sequencing was peripheral blood. The CDR3 coding sequence is TGTGCCAGCAGTTACAGGTGGGAGGGCGGGTACGAGCAGTACTTC. Translated, it gives CASSYRWEGGYEQYF.